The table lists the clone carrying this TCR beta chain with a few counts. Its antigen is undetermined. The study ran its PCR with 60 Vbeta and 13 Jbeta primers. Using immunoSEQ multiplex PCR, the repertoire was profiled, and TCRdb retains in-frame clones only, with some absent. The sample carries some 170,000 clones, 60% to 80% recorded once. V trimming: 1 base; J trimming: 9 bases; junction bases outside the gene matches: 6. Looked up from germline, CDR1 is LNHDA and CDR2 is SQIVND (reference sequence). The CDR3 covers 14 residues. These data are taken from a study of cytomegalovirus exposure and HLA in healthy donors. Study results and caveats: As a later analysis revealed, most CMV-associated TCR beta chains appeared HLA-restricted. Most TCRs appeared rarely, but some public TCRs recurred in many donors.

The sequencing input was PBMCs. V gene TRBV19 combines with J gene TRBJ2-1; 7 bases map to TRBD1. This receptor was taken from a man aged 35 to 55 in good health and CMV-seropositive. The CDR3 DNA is TGTGCCAGTAGTATAGGGGACAGTGAACCTGAGCAGTTCTTC. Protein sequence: CASSIGDSEPEQFF.